This paragraph reports one TCR beta chain. Its antigen is still unknown. The data originate from a study of persistence of HIV-infected CD4 T cells. Points from the study as a whole: CMV- and Gag-responding cells had lower TCRbeta richness than CD3/CD28-responding cells. Rare CMV-responding cells carrying HIV-1 proviruses were not analyzed separately for TCR.

This was the immunoSEQ version 4 assay in survey mode. The repertoire was sequenced with immunoSEQ multiplex PCR; TCRdb's copy has only in-frame clones and lacks some. The sample has tens of thousands of clones, roughly 82% seen once. Lysates of CMV-infected fibroblasts at around 10 ug/mL stimulated these cells. CD40L-negative CD69-negative CD45RO-high memory CD4+ T cells were sorted as populations depleted of antigen-responding cells. Germline CDR1 reads MGHRA; CDR2 reads YSYEKL. The CDR3 sequence is 13 residues long. Losses at the gene ends were 3 bases for V and 10 bases for J; bases not matched to a gene: 8.

This chain links TRBV4-1 with TRBJ1-1; 7 bases align to TRBD1. The source was CD4+ T cells sorted from PBMCs after approximately 19-hour stimulation, collected from a patient who received antiretroviral therapy. The clonotype was recovered from an adult man with HIV who was CMV-seropositive. CDR3 sequence (DNA): TGCGCCAGCAGCCATCAGGGACAGCTGGTAGCTTTCTTT. Translating it yields CASSHQGQLVAFF.